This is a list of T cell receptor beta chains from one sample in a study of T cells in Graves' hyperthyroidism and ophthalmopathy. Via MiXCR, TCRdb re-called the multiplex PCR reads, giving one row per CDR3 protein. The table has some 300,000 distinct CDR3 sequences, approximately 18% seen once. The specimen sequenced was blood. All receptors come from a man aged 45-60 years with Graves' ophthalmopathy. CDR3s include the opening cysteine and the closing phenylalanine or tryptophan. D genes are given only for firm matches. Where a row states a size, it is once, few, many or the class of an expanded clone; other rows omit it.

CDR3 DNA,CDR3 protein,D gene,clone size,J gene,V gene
TGTGCCAGCAGCTTAAAGGGCCCGGGGGCCGGGATCAATGAGCAGTTCTTC,CASSLKGPGAGINEQFF,.,many,TRBJ2-1,TRBV7-3
TGTGCCAGCAGTTCGGTGAACACAGATACGCAGTATTTT,CASSSVNTDTQYF,.,many,TRBJ2-3,TRBV28
TGTGCCAGCAGTGAAGTGGCAGGGGGTTCTGGAAACACCATATATTTT,CASSEVAGGSGNTIYF,TRBD1,few,TRBJ1-3,TRBV2
TGTGCCAGCGGAGGAGGAATTTCCTACGAGCAGTACTTC,CASGGGISYEQYF,.,many,TRBJ2-7,TRBV12-3/TRBV12-4
TGCAGTGCTAGGTTTTCAGGGGCCTCTGAAGCTTTCTTT,CSARFSGASEAFF,.,many,TRBJ1-1,TRBV20-1
TGTGCCAGCAGCCTCTCGGGAAGGGTGGGTGGCTACACCTTC,CASSLSGRVGGYTF,.,.,TRBJ1-2,TRBV28
TGTGCCAGCAGCGTAGGGAACACCGGGGAGCTGTTTTTT,CASSVGNTGELFF,.,.,TRBJ2-2,TRBV9
TGTGCCAGTAGTATAGTGTCCGGGACTAGCGGGGCCTACGAGCAGTACTTC,CASSIVSGTSGAYEQYF,TRBD2,.,TRBJ2-7,TRBV19
TGTGCCAGCAGCCCCTCGTGGGGGAATCAGCCCCAGCATTTT,CASSPSWGNQPQHF,.,many,TRBJ1-5,TRBV3-1
TGCGCCAGCAGCTTGGCCTTATCAGGGAACTATGGCTACACCTTC,CASSLALSGNYGYTF,.,many,TRBJ1-2,TRBV5-1
TGTGCCAGCAGCTTAGGGACTAGCGGGAGGGTGCGCAATGAGCAGTTCTTC,CASSLGTSGRVRNEQFF,TRBD2,.,TRBJ2-1,TRBV7-8
TGTGCCAGTAGTATAGACGGTAGCTGGGGTAATGAGCAGTTCTTC,CASSIDGSWGNEQFF,.,.,TRBJ2-1,TRBV19
TGTGCCAGCAGTGACCCTGGGATTACTGAAGCTTTCTTT,CASSDPGITEAFF,.,.,TRBJ1-1,TRBV6-1
TGCGCCAGCAGGCATGGGGCGGGTGAAGCTTTCTTT,CASRHGAGEAFF,.,many,TRBJ1-1,TRBV4-1
TGCAGCGTTGTAAGGGATAGCTCCTACGAGCAGTACTTC,CSVVRDSSYEQYF,.,many,TRBJ2-7,TRBV29-1
TGTGCCATCAGTGAGGGGGACGGGAATCAGCCCCAGCATTTT,CAISEGDGNQPQHF,.,.,TRBJ1-5,TRBV10-3
TGTGCCAGCAGCTCTCCGGGACTAGCGGGAGGAACGGGCGCAGATACGCAGTATTTT,CASSSPGLAGGTGADTQYF,TRBD2,many,TRBJ2-3,TRBV5-6
TGTGCCATCAGTGAGCTTGACAGCTTATATGGCTACACCTTC,CAISELDSLYGYTF,.,.,TRBJ1-2,TRBV10-3
TGTGCCACCAGCAGAGAACGTTTGGGCTGGACTAGCGAATTTGAGCAGTTCTTC,CATSRERLGWTSEFEQFF,TRBD2,.,TRBJ2-1,TRBV15